Following are 12 T cell receptor beta chains from one sample sequenced in a study of blood T cells in healthy people across ages. A sample-barcoded 5' primer and a J-beta primer mix were used in a second PCR of roughly 6 to 11 cycles. TCRdb recomputed calls from the 5' RACE reads with MiXCR, one row per CDR3 protein. This table has some 1,500,000 distinct CDR3 sequences, 42% appearing once. Sequencing input: blood. These receptors all stem from a woman aged 18-29 years in good health.

V is TRBV30 and J is TRBJ1-2, with D perhaps matching TRBD1 (5 bases). The CDR3 length is 10 residues. V was cut by 2 bases and J by 13 bases, with 11 bases left in between. CDR1 is GTSNPN, CDR2 SVGIG, per germline (reference sequence). CDR3 in amino acids: CAWSTSQVTF. DNA of the CDR3: TGTGCCTGGAGTACGTCACAGGTCACCTTC.

This clonotype showed up just a few times. The chain carries TRBV7-9 and TRBJ2-7, with D possibly being TRBD1 (5 bases). Germline V gene lookup returns CDR1 SEHNR and CDR2 FQNEAQ (reference sequence). The ends were cut back, 4 bases at V and 4 bases at J, with 11 bases in the middle. CDR3 length: 13 amino acids. The CDR3 nucleotides read TGTGCCAGCAGCTCGTTGGACAAGTACGAGCAGTACTTC. Its translation: CASSSLDKYEQYF.

The chain recombines TRBV12-3 or TRBV12-4 with TRBJ1-5; 8 positions agree with TRBD1. The CDR3 is made up of 16 amino acids. The V segment lost 6 bases and the J segment 3 bases; nucleotides outside the gene matches: 10. CDR3 nucleotides: TGTGCCAGCAGCCCCGACAGGGGATCGTACAATCAGCCCCAGCATTTT. It is translated as CASSPDRGSYNQPQHF.

The V and J genes are TRBV29-1 and TRBJ2-7; maybe TRBD1 (5 bases). Germline lookup yields CDR1 SQVTM and CDR2 ANQGSEA. Trimming pared 6 bases from V and 1 base from J, leaving 16 bases between. The CDR3 has 14 amino acids. CDR3 DNA: TGCAGCGTCCATTTGAAGACAGCTTCCTACGAGCAGTACTTC. Protein product: CSVHLKTASYEQYF.

The rearrangement joins TRBV27 to TRBJ1-6; no firm D call. The CDR3 consists of 15 residues. Germline CDR1 MNHEY, CDR2 SMNVEV (reference sequence). V lost 1 base to trimming and J lost 0 bases, with 4 bases between them. CDR3 nucleotide sequence: TGTGCCAGCAGTTTATACAGCTCCTATAATTCACCCCTCCACTTT. This encodes CASSLYSSYNSPLHF.

The chain is built from TRBV20-1 and TRBJ2-1; 7 nucleotides line up with TRBD2. The CDR3 is made up of 16 amino acids. V gave up 1 base and J gave up 8 bases; unmatched junction bases: 14. From germline, CDR1 is DFQATT and CDR2 SNEGSKA (reference sequence). The CDR3 DNA is TGCAGTGCTAGAGGACTAGCAGGTGGCAGGCTCCATGAGCAGTTCTTC. Encoded protein: CSARGLAGGRLHEQFF.

This clonotype appeared a few times. The genes are TRBV12-3 or TRBV12-4 and TRBJ2-4, with TRBD2 matching over 14 bases. The J call is uncertain, as TRBJ2-7 better fits the DNA end. The CDR3 extends over 16 amino acids. The CDR3: CASSFLRLAGGDEQYF. CDR3 nucleotides: TGTGCCAGCAGTTTTCTCCGACTAGCGGGAGGGGACGAGCAGTACTTC.

The gene calls are TRBV29-1 and TRBJ2-5, with 7 bases lining up with TRBD2. V lost 6 bases, J lost 5 bases, and 12 bases stayed unmatched. CDR1 SQVTM and CDR2 ANQGSEA come from the germline V gene. The CDR3 spans 14 residues. The CDR3 region has the DNA TGCAGCGTAGGGAGGGGAGCGGGATTTGAGACCCAGTACTTC. Its protein is CSVGRGAGFETQYF.

This clonotype was picked up one time. This chain connects TRBV4-1 to TRBJ2-7; the match to TRBD1 covers 7 bases. Germline lookup yields CDR1 MGHRA and CDR2 YSYEKL. The length of the CDR3 is 15 residues. J gave up 7 bases and V 1 base, and 10 bases lay outside the gene matches. This CDR3 is CASSQAWDSYYEQYF. CDR3 coding DNA: TGCGCCAGCAGCCAAGCATGGGACAGCTACTATGAGCAGTACTTC.

This clonotype has only a few counts. The V call is TRBV7-9, the J call TRBJ1-2; no definite D call. Trimming took off 5 bases at V and 7 bases at J, with 14 bases between the two ends. The germline gives CDR1 SEHNR, CDR2 FQNEAQ (reference sequence). This CDR3 region has 13 residues. The CDR3 loop reads CASSPRDRSGYTF. In DNA form, the CDR3 reads TGTGCCAGCAGCCCGCGGGATCGGAGTGGCTACACCTTC. Complete variable domain (other parts from reference TRBV7-9 and TRBJ1-2): DTGVSQNPRHKITKRGQNVTFRCDPISEHNRLYWYRQTLGQGPEFLTYFQNEAQLEKSRLLSDRFSAERPKGSFSTLEIQRTEQGDSAMYLCASSPRDRSGYTFGSGTRLTVV.

The chain couples TRBV6-5 to TRBJ1-2; D perhaps matches TRBD1 (5 bases). V gave up 0 bases and J gave up 2 bases, with 10 bases separating them. Germline V CDR1 and CDR2: MNHEY, SVGAGI. This CDR3 comprises 15 residues. Here the CDR3 reads CASSYSLGGNYGYTF. The CDR3 DNA is TGTGCCAGCAGTTACTCGCTGGGGGGGAACTATGGCTACACCTTC.

The chain carries TRBV29-1 and TRBJ2-1; 13 nucleotides match TRBD2. From germline, CDR1 is SQVTM and CDR2 ANQGSEA. This CDR3 contains 15 residues. The V segment lost 1 base and the J segment 9 bases; nucleotides outside the gene matches: 6. In DNA, the CDR3 is TGCAGCGTTGAAGGGACTAGCGGGAGCCATGGTGAGCAGTTCTTC. As protein: CSVEGTSGSHGEQFF.